Following are 6 T cell receptor beta chains from one sample sequenced in a study of blood T cell repertoires in COVID-19. Sequencing used immunoSEQ multiplex PCR; TCRdb keeps in-frame clones, though not all of them. The sample shows 150,000 to 200,000 clones, about four fifths of them seen only once. Sequenced: peripheral blood. These TCRs come from a man aged 35-49 years who had recovered from COVID-19.

The chain couples TRBV27 to TRBJ1-2; D perhaps matches TRBD1 (5 bases). In germline, CDR1 is MNHEY, CDR2 SMNVEV (reference sequence). With 6 bases removed from V and 4 bases from J, the gap between germline ends came to 18 bases. The CDR3 sequence is 15 residues long. The CDR3 coding sequence is TGTGCCAGCAGGCGGGGGACCGGACCTGGCTATGGCTACACCTTC. Translated: CASRRGTGPGYGYTF.

V and J are TRBV6-5 and TRBJ2-1, with D uncertain. CDR1 and CDR2 (germline): MNHEY, SVGAGI. The ends were cut back, 10 bases at V and 6 bases at J, with 16 bases in the middle. There are 13 residues in the CDR3. In DNA, the CDR3 is TGTGCCACCCGTAAGAATCACGGCAATGAGCAGTTCTTC. Translated: CATRKNHGNEQFF.

This sequence joins TRBV6-1 and TRBJ2-5; D unclear. The CDR3 covers 14 residues. Deletions cut 2 bases from V and 5 bases from J, with 12 bases between. Per germline, CDR1 MNHNS and CDR2 SASEGT. CDR3 region: CASSEIVPGETQYF. The CDR3 coding sequence is TGTGCCAGCAGTGAAATTGTCCCCGGGGAGACCCAGTACTTC.

This clone turned up a few times. The V gene is TRBV11-3, the J gene TRBJ2-1; weak D call: TRBD1 (5 bases). Germline CDR1 is SGHNT and CDR2 is YENEEA. V shed 2 bases and J shed 12 bases, with 14 bases lying between them. This CDR3 spans 13 amino acids. CDR3 region: CASSLSKGQRQFF. The CDR3 coding sequence is TGTGCCAGCAGCTTAAGTAAGGGGCAAAGGCAGTTCTTC.

This clone was seen once. The rearrangement uses TRBV7-9 and TRBJ2-7; 11 nucleotides line up with TRBD2. This CDR3 contains 18 residues. Germline V gene data show CDR1 as SEHNR and CDR2 as FQNEAQ (reference sequence). After removal of 5 bases from V and 3 bases from J, the junction contained 15 bases not matched to a gene. CDR3 DNA: TGTGCCAGCAGCCCTTGGGGCGCCACTAGCGGGGGAAACTACGAGCAGTACTTC. Amino acids: CASSPWGATSGGNYEQYF.

The chain employs TRBV20-1 and TRBJ2-7; D remains ambiguous. Between the trimmed V and J ends, which lost 6 bases and 6 bases, there was a span of 12 bases. The CDR3 is 11 residues long. CDR1 is DFQATT and CDR2 is SNEGSKA in the germline V gene (reference sequence). In nucleotides, the CDR3 is TGCAGTGCGCTAACCGGTAGCGAGCAGTACTTC. It yields the protein CSALTGSEQYF.